These 17 T cell receptor beta chains originate from one sample sequenced in a study of identical twins. Via MiXCR, TCRdb re-called the 5' RACE reads, giving one row per CDR3 protein. Of about 520,000 distinct CDR3 sequences in the sample, approximately 22% were seen once. These same data were also listed under a study on T cells expressing NK-cell markers.

Sample: CD4+ T cells sorted from blood. The origin of the receptors is a woman in her late teens or twenties in good health.

The V call is TRBV20-1, the J call TRBJ2-7; possibly TRBD1 for D (5 bases). CDR3 size: 15 residues. From germline, CDR1 is DFQATT and CDR2 SNEGSKA (reference sequence). The V end lost 5 bases, the J end lost 2 bases, and 19 bases lay between the germline ends. CDR3 DNA: TGCAGTGCTTTCCCGAGACAGTGTCGACCCTACGAGCAGTACTTC. Translated, it gives CSAFPRQCRPYEQYF.

This clonotype was recorded at least ten times. This chain links TRBV20-1 with TRBJ1-1; D is undetermined. The V end was cut by 6 bases, the J end by 5 bases, with 10 bases between. The CDR3 spans 11 residues. Germline CDR1 and CDR2: DFQATT and SNEGSKA (reference sequence). CDR3 sequence reads: CSATPGTEAFF. Written as DNA, the CDR3 is TGCAGTGCCACCCCCGGAACTGAAGCTTTCTTT.

V and J are TRBV11-2 and TRBJ2-7, with D uncertain. V lost 2 bases and J 3 bases, leaving 14 bases between the germline ends. The germline gives CDR1 SGHAT, CDR2 FQNNGV. This CDR3 comprises 15 residues. The CDR3: CASSLLSHALYEQYF. Written as DNA, the CDR3 is TGTGCCAGCAGCTTACTAAGTCATGCCCTCTACGAGCAGTACTTC.

Here the CDR3 reads CASSLYSSYNEQFF. The CDR3, as DNA: TGTGCCAGCAGCTTATACAGCTCCTACAATGAGCAGTTCTTC. The chain carries TRBV11-2 and TRBJ2-1, with D hard to call. The V gene lost 2 bases and the J gene lost 0 bases, with 5 bases spanning the gap. This CDR3 has 14 residues. CDR1 SGHAT and CDR2 FQNNGV come from the germline V gene.

This clonotype was seen more than once but under ten times. The chain is built from TRBV6-5 and TRBJ1-2, with 7 bases fitting TRBD1. CDR3 length equals 14 residues. Germline V gene sequence: CDR1 MNHEY, CDR2 SVGAGI. V lost 4 bases and J lost 4; bases outside the gene matches: 6. As DNA, the CDR3 is TGTGCCAGCAGTTTCCGACAGGGACCCTATGGCTACACCTTC. It is translated as CASSFRQGPYGYTF.

This clonotype was found many times. This rearrangement joins TRBV20-1 to TRBJ2-1, with TRBD2 identical over 14 bases. V trimming: 5 bases; J trimming: 2 bases; junction bases outside the gene matches: 2. The CDR3 is made up of 15 amino acids. Germline-derived CDR1 and CDR2 are DFQATT and SNEGSKA (reference sequence). The DNA for the CDR3 is TGCAGTGCTCGACTAGCGGGGGGGCCCTACAATGAGCAGTTCTTC. This codes for CSARLAGGPYNEQFF.

This clonotype has more than one count but fewer than ten. This chain connects TRBV6-5 to TRBJ1-4; a weak D match, TRBD1 (6 bases). Per germline, CDR1 MNHEY and CDR2 SVGAGI. The CDR3 loop spans 15 amino acids. V lost 3 bases, J lost 12 bases, and 20 bases lay in between. Here the CDR3 reads CASSYQGTLGGELFF. DNA for the CDR3: TGTGCCAGCAGTTATCAGGGGACCTTAGGGGGAGAACTGTTTTTT.

The J gene is TRBJ2-7, the V gene TRBV7-9; D is possibly TRBD2 (5 bases). V lost 6 bases to trimming and J lost 7 bases, with 13 bases between them. Per germline, CDR1 SEHNR and CDR2 FQNEAQ (reference sequence). This CDR3 is 12 amino acids long. The CDR3 loop reads CASSSTPGEQYF. The CDR3 DNA follows: TGTGCCAGCAGTTCGACACCGGGGGAGCAGTACTTC.

This clonotype was seen more than once but under ten times. V is TRBV20-1 and J is TRBJ2-1, with D perhaps assigned TRBD1 or TRBD2 (6 bases each). The CDR3 loop spans 16 amino acids. Germline CDR1 is DFQATT and CDR2 is SNEGSKA (reference sequence). V was trimmed by 0 bases and J by 5 bases, leaving 17 bases between them. Here the CDR3 DNA reads TGCAGTGCTAGAGATGGGAGGAAGGGGGGACACAATGAGCAGTTCTTC. Translated, it gives CSARDGRKGGHNEQFF.

V and J are TRBV20-1 and TRBJ2-1; the D is unclear. CDR1 is DFQATT, CDR2 SNEGSKA, per germline (reference sequence). This CDR3 spans 12 amino acids. CDR3 region: CSAKVSYNEQFF. In nucleotides, the CDR3 is TGCAGCGCCAAGGTTTCCTACAATGAGCAGTTCTTC.

This clonotype was detected only a few times. V gene TRBV3-1 combines with J gene TRBJ1-1; D may be TRBD1 (5 bases). Between the trimmed V and J ends, which lost 4 bases and 0 bases, there was a span of 15 bases. Per germline, CDR1 LGHDT and CDR2 YNNKEL (reference sequence). The CDR3 is made up of 16 amino acids. CDR3 in DNA: TGTGCCAGCAGCCGCCCCGCAGGGACTATGAACACTGAAGCTTTCTTT. This gives the protein CASSRPAGTMNTEAFF.

Only a few counts were recorded for this clonotype. This chain links TRBV12-3 or TRBV12-4 with TRBJ2-3, with a tentative D call TRBD1 (7 bases). V was trimmed by 7 bases and J by 6 bases, leaving 11 bases between them. The CDR3 spans 12 residues. The CDR3 DNA is TGTGCCAGCACCCCAGGGGGGGATACGCAGTATTTT. It encodes CASTPGGDTQYF.

This rearrangement joins TRBV12-3 or TRBV12-4 to TRBJ1-1, with D possibly being TRBD1 (5 bases). CDR3 length: 14 amino acids. Trimming removed 3 bases at V and 6 bases at J, with 14 bases between. CDR3 nucleotide sequence: TGTGCCAGCAGTTTGGGGGTCGGTGGCTCTGAAGCTTTCTTT. Protein sequence: CASSLGVGGSEAFF.

The chain links TRBV7-9 to TRBJ2-5; D possibly corresponds to TRBD2 (5 bases). CDR1 is SEHNR and CDR2 is FQNEAQ in the germline V gene (reference sequence). There are 15 residues in the CDR3. V was clipped by 1 base and J by 5 bases, with 14 bases between them. CDR3 residues: CASSLDRGDWETQYF. In DNA form, the CDR3 reads TGTGCCAGCAGCTTAGACCGGGGTGACTGGGAGACCCAGTACTTC. The entire variable domain, with the rest obtained from reference TRBV7-9 and TRBJ2-5, is as follows: DTGVSQNPRHKITKRGQNVTFRCDPISEHNRLYWYRQTLGQGPEFLTYFQNEAQLEKSRLLSDRFSAERPKGSFSTLEIQRTEQGDSAMYLCASSLDRGDWETQYFGPGTRLLVL.

This chain uses TRBV12-3 or TRBV12-4 with TRBJ2-3; unclear D gene. This CDR3 comprises 14 residues. V gave up 3 bases and J gave up 2 bases, with 9 bases separating them. CDR3 bases: TGTGCCAGCAGTTTTCAACGGCCCACAGATACGCAGTATTTT. This sequence encodes CASSFQRPTDTQYF.

The chain joins TRBV7-9 to TRBJ1-6; no firm D call. This CDR3 has 12 residues. Germline V gives CDR1 SEHNR, CDR2 FQNEAQ (reference sequence). The V and J ends lost 3 bases and 8 bases respectively, with 5 bases between them. For the CDR3, the DNA is TGTGCCAGCAGCTTCGACTATTCACCCCTCCACTTT. Its protein product is CASSFDYSPLHF.

V is TRBV5-1 and J is TRBJ2-3; 8 bases fit TRBD2. The CDR3 consists of 16 residues. Per germline, CDR1 SGHRS and CDR2 YFSETQ. V lost 3 bases, J lost 3 bases, and 9 bases stayed unmatched. For the CDR3, the DNA is TGCGCCAGCAGCTGGAGCGGGACTAGTGAGACAGATACGCAGTATTTT. Its protein product is CASSWSGTSETDTQYF.